The source of this TCR beta chain is a study of T cell repertoires in cytomegalovirus infection. Points from the study as a whole: Ex vivo responses were dominated by HLA-C-restricted CMV-specific TCR beta clonotypes.

In the case of this clonotype: Its target is not known.

The V end was cut by 5 bases, the J end by 6 bases, with 21 bases between. Germline-derived CDR1 and CDR2 are MDHEN and SYDVKM. The CDR3 runs to 16 residues. Via MiXCR, TCRdb re-called the reads, giving one row per CDR3 protein. The top ten clones hold 13% of a sample with 350,000 to 400,000 distinct CDR3 sequences, roughly a third of them seen once. The chain has TRBV28 and TRBJ2-3; D might be TRBD2 (7 bases). The sample in question was cultured PBMCs, obtained from culture after CMV antigen stimulation. This sequence originates from a human donor in good health (CMV status not recorded). Some clones in this sample may be carry-over from other donors' samples. CDR3 sequence: CASSAGGRTSGDTQYF. Written as DNA, the CDR3 is TGTGCCAGCAGTGCCGGGGGGCGGACGAGCGGGGATACGCAGTATTTT.